Reported below is one T cell receptor beta chain. This sample is drawn from a study of blood T cell repertoires in COVID-19. The CDR3 has 14 amino acids. Germline loops: CDR1 SQVTM, CDR2 ANQGSEA. V shed 7 bases, J shed 1 base, and the junction held 4 bases outside the gene matches. Authors' processing steps: The assay estimated nucleated cells by amplifying reference gene primers. Clones were sequenced by immunoSEQ multiplex PCR, and TCRdb holds only the in-frame ones, with some missing. V, J and clone size reflect that table, while D and trimming were determined from the DNA. This sample carries 150,000 to 200,000 clones, roughly nine tenths of them seen once, and the ten largest clones take 1.9%.

The rearrangement joins TRBV29-1 to TRBJ2-4, with 10 bases aligning to TRBD2. What was sequenced was peripheral blood. This clonotype was sampled from a man between 18 and 29 years old who had recovered from COVID-19. CDR3 amino acids: CSAFSGGAKNIQYF. In nucleotides, the CDR3 is TGCAGCGCCTTTAGCGGGGGGGCCAAAAACATTCAGTACTTC.